These 22 T cell receptor beta chains were all obtained from the same sample, sequenced in a study of spatial heterogeneity in lung cancer. TCRdb re-derived calls from the 5' RACE reads in MiXCR, one entry per CDR3 protein. The table lists approximately 100,000 distinct CDR3 sequences, 15% to 20% of them singletons. The time point denotes: blood at routine non-recurrence follow-up after resection. Specimen: PBMCs, collected at follow-up. These receptors were taken from a male donor with early-stage non-small cell lung cancer.

The chain joins TRBV19 to TRBJ1-6, with D hard to call. Germline loops: CDR1 LNHDA, CDR2 SQIVND (reference sequence). The CDR3 covers 14 residues. V was trimmed by 5 bases and J by 9 bases, leaving 14 bases between them. The CDR3 nucleotides are TGTGCCAGTAGTGAATCGGGAATACGTTCACCCCTCCACTTT. Translation gives CASSESGIRSPLHF.

The chain employs TRBV2 and TRBJ2-7; TRBD1 is a possible D gene (5 bases). Germline-derived CDR1 and CDR2 are SNHLY and FYNNEI. The CDR3 is 11 amino acids. Trimming took 4 bases from V and 9 from J, leaving 10 bases between them. CDR3 amino acids: CASSVAGWQYV. CDR3 coding DNA: TGTGCCAGCAGTGTCGCAGGGTGGCAGTACGTC.

This sequence joins TRBV27 and TRBJ1-3, with D possibly matching TRBD1 (5 bases). The V end lost 11 bases, the J end lost 4 bases, and 12 bases lay between the germline ends. Per germline, CDR1 MNHEY and CDR2 SMNVEV (reference sequence). The length of the CDR3 is 12 residues. CDR3 loop: CALGTGGNTIYF. In DNA, the CDR3 is TGTGCCCTTGGGACGGGGGGAAACACCATATATTTT.

The rearrangement links TRBV9 to TRBJ1-1; TRBD1 aligns across 11 bases. The junction had 7 bases not matched to a gene; V was cut back by 3 bases and J by 6 bases. The CDR3 runs to 15 residues. Germline-derived CDR1 and CDR2 are SGDLS and YYNGEE. The CDR3 DNA follows: TGTGCCAGCAGCGCAGGGGACAGGGGGACTCCTGAAGCTTTCTTT. Its protein product is CASSAGDRGTPEAFF.

V is TRBV12-3 or TRBV12-4 and J is TRBJ2-6; possibly TRBD1 for D (5 bases). The CDR3 spans 18 residues. Trimming removed 3 bases at V and 2 bases at J, with 17 bases between. The CDR3 region is CASSFGAASGPGANVLTF. The DNA of the CDR3 is TGTGCCAGCAGTTTTGGGGCAGCCTCTGGACCTGGGGCCAACGTCCTGACTTTC.

By sample fraction, this clonotype is medium-sized (0.01 to 0.1%). The chain carries TRBV2 and TRBJ2-2, with D perhaps matching TRBD2 (6 bases). Trimming pared 7 bases from V and 1 base from J, leaving 10 bases between. The CDR3 is 14 residues long. CDR1 is SNHLY and CDR2 is FYNNEI in the germline V gene. For the CDR3, the DNA is TGTGCCAGCAATCCCGGGAGGAACACCGGGGAGCTGTTTTTT. Its translation: CASNPGRNTGELFF.

This clonotype was seen only a few times. The rearrangement uses TRBV3-1 and TRBJ2-1; maybe TRBD1 (5 bases). V lost 0 bases and J 7 bases, leaving 13 bases between the germline ends. The CDR3 loop spans 15 amino acids. Germline V CDR1 and CDR2: LGHDT, YNNKEL (reference sequence). CDR3 protein: CASSQDWSYRNEQFF. The DNA for the CDR3 is TGTGCCAGCAGCCAAGATTGGAGCTACAGGAATGAGCAGTTCTTC.

This clonotype was seen ten or more times. The chain couples TRBV7-2 to TRBJ2-5; weak D call: TRBD2 (6 bases). There are 14 residues in the CDR3. Trimming took 5 bases from V and 4 from J, leaving 14 bases between them. Germline CDR1 reads SGHTA; CDR2 reads FQGNSA. For the CDR3, the DNA is TGTGCCAGCAGCCTTCGACTAGGGCCAGAGACCCAGTACTTC. This codes for CASSLRLGPETQYF.

The chain couples TRBV7-9 to TRBJ2-5; D is unclear. Germline loops: CDR1 SEHNR, CDR2 FQNEAQ (reference sequence). V was clipped by 2 bases and J by 5 bases, with 6 bases between them. The CDR3 sequence is 12 residues long. The CDR3 nucleotides read TGTGCCAGCAGCTTACTCGTGGAGACCCAGTACTTC. Translating gives CASSLLVETQYF.

This clonotype showed up just a few times. The chain links TRBV7-8 to TRBJ1-5; TRBD1 is a possible D gene (6 bases). The CDR3 totals 15 residues. Per germline, CDR1 SGHVS and CDR2 FQNEAQ. The V gene lost 0 bases and the J gene lost 4 bases, with 10 bases spanning the gap. The CDR3 nucleotides read TGTGCCAGCAGCTTAGCCGGGACAACGAATCAGCCCCAGCATTTT. It yields the protein CASSLAGTTNQPQHF.

The chain is built from TRBV20-1 and TRBJ2-1, with D possibly being TRBD1 or TRBD2 (5 bases each). The V and J ends lost 1 base and 5 bases respectively, with 21 bases between them. CDR1 and CDR2 from the germline V gene are DFQATT and SNEGSKA (reference sequence). The CDR3 has 17 amino acids. CDR3 sequence reads: CSARGHRDLGVDNEQFF. CDR3 nucleotide sequence: TGCAGTGCTAGAGGACACCGGGACCTAGGGGTAGACAATGAGCAGTTCTTC.

The table lists this clonotype with many counts. The rearrangement links TRBV29-1 to TRBJ1-1, with no clear D. Per the germline V gene, CDR1 is SQVTM and CDR2 is ANQGSEA. The CDR3 is 10 amino acids. V shed 5 bases and J shed 1 base, with 2 bases lying between them. CDR3 protein: CSVQNTEAFF. CDR3 DNA sequence: TGCAGCGTTCAGAACACTGAAGCTTTCTTT.

The rearrangement uses TRBV4-3 and TRBJ1-3; D remains ambiguous. Per germline, CDR1 LGHNA and CDR2 YSLEER. V was clipped by 0 bases and J by 0 bases, with 9 bases between them. The CDR3 is 16 residues long. The CDR3 nucleotides read TGCGCCAGCAGCCAAGATCTTAGGAGCTCTGGAAACACCATATATTTT. Translation gives CASSQDLRSSGNTIYF.

This clonotype was detected a few times. The genes are TRBV29-1 and TRBJ2-1, with D uncertain. This CDR3 has 12 amino acids. V was pared by 5 bases and J by 8 bases, with 13 bases between. CDR1 and CDR2 from the germline V gene are SQVTM and ANQGSEA. This CDR3 is CSVYKVVDEQFF. The CDR3 coding sequence is TGCAGCGTTTATAAGGTAGTCGATGAGCAGTTCTTC.

The chain recombines TRBV10-3 with TRBJ2-3; D is unresolved. Germline V gene data show CDR1 as ENHRY and CDR2 as SYGVKD. CDR3 length: 14 amino acids. Trimming left V 9 bases short and J 0 bases short, with 13 bases between. The CDR3 DNA sequence: TGTGCCATGAGAGACGGTACTAGCACAGATACGCAGTATTTT. This encodes CAMRDGTSTDTQYF.

This clonotype turned up a few times. The chain is built from TRBV7-9 and TRBJ1-3; D gene ambiguous. Trimming shortened V by 6 bases and J by 3 bases, and 15 bases separated the two germline ends. This CDR3 comprises 15 residues. Per germline, CDR1 SEHNR and CDR2 FQNEAQ (reference sequence). The CDR3 DNA is TGTGCCAGCAGTTCCTTAAGTTTTAATGGAAACACCATATATTTT. Its protein product is CASSSLSFNGNTIYF.

The chain has TRBV5-1 and TRBJ2-3; the match to TRBD2 covers 12 bases. CDR3 length: 15 residues. V dropped 1 base and J dropped 4; count of bases not matched to a gene: 1. The germline V gene encodes CDR1 SGHRS and CDR2 YFSETQ. CDR3 bases: TGCGCCAGCAGCTTGACTAGCGGGGGGTCAGATACGCAGTATTTT. Its translation is CASSLTSGGSDTQYF.

This clonotype showed up just a few times. The rearrangement links TRBV30 to TRBJ1-1; TRBD1 might be the D (5 bases). CDR1 GTSNPN and CDR2 SVGIG come from the germline V gene (reference sequence). Deletions cut 1 base from V and 3 bases from J, with 12 bases between. This CDR3 is 14 amino acids long. The CDR3 nucleotides are TGTGCCTGGAGTGCCATCGGAGGGGACACTGAAGCTTTCTTT. It encodes CAWSAIGGDTEAFF.

A remark on this clonotype: With a much larger clone just one base away, this may be a read error. This chain links TRBV4-1 with TRBJ2-2, with a tentative D call TRBD2 (5 bases). CDR3 length: 14 residues. Germline V gene data show CDR1 as MGHRA and CDR2 as YSYEKL. CDR3 bases: TGCGCCAGCAGCCAAGAGGGGTTCACCGGGGAGCCGTTTTTT. Translating it yields CASSQEGFTGEPFF.

This clonotype was found many times. The chain recombines TRBV4-1 with TRBJ2-1; 7 bases fit TRBD2. The CDR3 has 17 residues. Per the germline V gene, CDR1 is MGHRA and CDR2 is YSYEKL. Trimming at V came to 0 bases and at J to 8 bases, leaving 13 bases not matched to a gene. The CDR3 bases are TGCGCCAGCAGCCAAGATACTCGGGCTAGCGGAAGGGATGAGCAGTTCTTC. Translating it yields CASSQDTRASGRDEQFF.

This clonotype has a single count. V usage is TRBV5-1 and J usage is TRBJ2-3, with D possibly matching TRBD2 (6 bases). Germline CDR1 SGHRS, CDR2 YFSETQ. V was pared by 7 bases and J by 0 bases, with 12 bases between. The CDR3 has 14 residues. The CDR3 region has the DNA TGCGCCAGCCGTAGCGGAACTAGCACAGATACGCAGTATTTT. It yields the protein CASRSGTSTDTQYF.

This clonotype was picked up a small number of times. This chain joins TRBV29-1 and TRBJ2-1; tentatively, D is TRBD2 (6 bases). From germline, CDR1 is SQVTM and CDR2 ANQGSEA. This CDR3 region has 14 residues. Trimming removed 5 bases from V and 0 bases from J, with 11 bases in between. Here the CDR3 reads CSVTGSGSYNEQFF. CDR3 bases: TGCAGCGTTACCGGGAGCGGCTCCTACAATGAGCAGTTCTTC.